The sample holds many counts of the clone carrying this T cell receptor (beta chain). The germline V gene has CDR1 DFQATT and CDR2 SNEGSKA (reference sequence). This CDR3 region has 14 residues. The germline V and J ends were trimmed by 0 bases and 6 bases, with 14 bases remaining between them. TCR beta CDR3 region amplification was performed from RNA transcripts. The HTBI primer set drove a first-round RT-PCR of the TCR CDR3. TCRdb re-derived calls from the multiplex PCR reads in MiXCR, one entry per CDR3 protein. The repertoire has 640,000 or so distinct CDR3 sequences, approximately 14% of them found once; the top ten carry about 7%. This sample was included in a study of T cells in Graves' hyperthyroidism and ophthalmopathy.

This sequence was found in a woman between 18 and 29 years old with Graves' ophthalmopathy. The chain is built from TRBV20-1 and TRBJ1-1; no reliable D call. Input material: blood. This CDR3 is CSARDPIFIAEAFF. In DNA form, the CDR3 reads TGCAGTGCTAGAGATCCGATCTTTATCGCTGAAGCTTTCTTT.